Below, 14 T cell receptor beta chains from the same sample are listed, as sequenced in a study of blood T cell repertoires in COVID-19. Libraries were prepared by immunoSEQ multiplex PCR; TCRdb keeps only in-frame clonotypes and omits some of them. The sample has some 200,000 clones; roughly 76% are singletons. The specimen sequenced was peripheral blood. These receptors were collected from a woman in her thirties or forties with COVID-19, enrolled during active disease.

This clone was picked up one time. This chain connects TRBV5-1 to TRBJ2-2, with D possibly TRBD2 on 6 matching bases. V lost 4 bases and J 6 bases, leaving 13 bases between the germline ends. Per the germline V gene, CDR1 is SGHRS and CDR2 is YFSETQ. The CDR3 sequence is 14 residues long. CDR3 bases: TGCGCCAGCAGCCCTGGGGACTTGCCCGGGGAGCTGTTTTTT. It yields the protein CASSPGDLPGELFF. Together with reference TRBV5-1 and TRBJ2-2, the CDR3 gives the full variable domain: KAGVTQTPRYLIKTRGQQVTLSCSPISGHRSVSWYQQTPGQGLQFLFEYFSETQRNKGNFPGRFSGRQFSNSRSEMNVSTLELGDSALYLCASSPGDLPGELFFGEGSRLTVL.

The chain carries TRBV18 and TRBJ2-6; 8 bases fit TRBD1. Germline V gene lookup returns CDR1 KGHSH and CDR2 LQKENI. The CDR3 spans 19 residues. V gave up 4 bases and J gave up 2 bases; unmatched junction bases: 13. Here the CDR3 reads CASSLRPDRVLAGANVLTF. CDR3 nucleotides: TGTGCCAGCTCACTCCGGCCGGACAGGGTTCTGGCTGGGGCCAACGTCCTGACTTTC. The whole variable domain, filled in from reference TRBV18 and TRBJ2-6, reads NAGVMQNPRHLVRRRGQEARLRCSPMKGHSHVYWYRQLPEEGLKFMVYLQKENIIDESGMPKERFSAEFPKEGPSILRIQQVVRGDSAAYFCASSLRPDRVLAGANVLTFGAGSRLTVL.

At least ten counts were recorded for this clone. V is TRBV30 and J is TRBJ1-6; 9 bases match TRBD1. The J segment lost 7 bases and the V segment lost 8 bases, leaving 6 bases of the junction unmatched. This CDR3 comprises 13 residues. CDR1 GTSNPN and CDR2 SVGIG come from the germline V gene (reference sequence). CDR3 in amino acids: CAGGDRVNSPLHF. The CDR3 DNA reads TGTGCCGGAGGGGACAGGGTGAATTCACCCCTCCACTTT.

A few counts support this clone. The chain joins TRBV7-3 to TRBJ2-7; no clear D gene. The CDR3 spans 14 residues. From germline, CDR1 is SGHTA and CDR2 FQGTGA. V was trimmed by 4 bases and J by 3 bases, leaving 13 bases between them. The DNA of the CDR3 is TGTGCCAGCAGCTCCCACCCTGACAACTACGAGCAGTACGTC. Protein sequence: CASSSHPDNYEQYV.

The chain uses TRBV23-1 and TRBJ1-5; 8 nucleotides line up with TRBD1. TRBV23-1 is classed as an ORF, of uncertain function. The CDR3 is 12 residues long. J was trimmed by 5 bases and V by 11 bases; bases with no gene match: 5. The CDR3 region has the DNA TGCGCCGGACAGGGTACCGATCAGCCCCAGCATTTT. Translated, it gives CAGQGTDQPQHF.

The chain couples TRBV6-5 to TRBJ2-2, with TRBD1 identical over 8 bases. Germline values: CDR1 MNHEY, CDR2 SVGAGI. This CDR3 region has 13 residues. V was pared by 5 bases and J by 6 bases, with 2 bases of the junction left unmatched. The CDR3, as DNA: TGTGCCAGCAGTACACAGGGGGCCGGGGAGCTGTTTTTT. It specifies CASSTQGAGELFF.

CDR3: CASGPGTSAAEQFF. CDR3 nucleotide sequence: TGTGCCAGCGGCCCCGGGACTAGCGCCGCTGAGCAGTTCTTC. The chain recombines TRBV7-6 with TRBJ2-1, with 10 positions matching TRBD2. Germline-derived CDR1 and CDR2 are SGHVS and FNYEAQ. The CDR3 consists of 14 residues. V was clipped by 8 bases and J by 9 bases; unmatched bases: 10.

The chain couples TRBV4-1 to TRBJ1-5; TRBD1 might be the D (6 bases). The V and J ends lost 8 bases and 7 bases respectively, with 15 bases between them. Germline values: CDR1 MGHRA, CDR2 YSYEKL. This CDR3 has 13 residues. The DNA for the CDR3 is TGCGCCAGCTCCCAGGGGCAGTGGCAGCCCCAGCATTTT. It yields the protein CASSQGQWQPQHF.

This rearrangement joins TRBV30 to TRBJ2-1; tentative D call: TRBD1 (6 bases). This CDR3 region has 15 residues. The germline V and J ends were trimmed by 3 bases and 7 bases, with 19 bases remaining between them. The germline gives CDR1 GTSNPN, CDR2 SVGIG (reference sequence). The CDR3 bases are TGTGCCTGGAGAAACCCAATACAGGGACGGAATGAGCAGTTCTTC. This sequence encodes CAWRNPIQGRNEQFF.

To note about this clone: Other DNA sequences in this sample translate to the same CDR3. The genes are TRBV19 and TRBJ2-2; 7 nucleotides align to TRBD1. V gave up 1 base and J gave up 7 bases; unmatched junction bases: 3. The CDR3 has 14 amino acids. Germline lookup yields CDR1 LNHDA and CDR2 SQIVND (reference sequence). The CDR3 sequence is CASSIGRTGGELFF. The CDR3 DNA sequence: TGTGCCAGTAGTATAGGCAGGACAGGCGGGGAGCTGTTTTTT. Looking up the rest from reference TRBV19 and TRBJ2-2 gives the full variable domain: DGGITQSPKYLFRKEGQNVTLSCEQNLNHDAMYWYRQDPGQGLRLIYYSQIVNDFQKGDIAEGYSVSREKKESFPLTVTSAQKNPTAFYLCASSIGRTGGELFFGEGSRLTVL.

V and J are TRBV5-4 and TRBJ1-1, with a tentative D call TRBD1 (5 bases). The V and J ends lost 4 bases and 9 bases respectively, with 16 bases between them. Per the germline V gene, CDR1 is SGHNT and CDR2 is YYREEE (reference sequence). The CDR3 is 13 amino acids. DNA of the CDR3: TGTGCCAGCAGCGATGGGGGGTCAGGGCAAGCTTTCTTT. It encodes CASSDGGSGQAFF.

The chain links TRBV27 to TRBJ2-7, with 13 bases that match TRBD2. Germline lookup yields CDR1 MNHEY and CDR2 SMNVEV (reference sequence). V shed 8 bases, J shed 4 bases, and the junction held 14 bases outside the gene matches. This CDR3 is 17 amino acids long. The CDR3 DNA reads TGTGCCAGCTCCCTCAGGGCGGGGACTAGCGGGACTTACGAGCAGTACTTC. It translates to CASSLRAGTSGTYEQYF.

This chain uses TRBV28 with TRBJ1-6; 9 nucleotides line up with TRBD1. V lost 6 bases and J lost 7; bases outside the gene matches: 4. The CDR3 is made up of 14 amino acids. Germline V CDR1 and CDR2: MDHEN, SYDVKM. The CDR3 sequence: CASRNRGPNSPLHF. CDR3 nucleotide sequence: TGTGCCAGCAGAAACAGGGGGCCCAATTCACCCCTCCACTTT.

The CDR3 spells CSGRDSEAFF. CDR3 DNA sequence: TGCAGCGGGAGGGACAGTGAAGCTTTCTTT. V is TRBV29-1 and J is TRBJ1-1; 7 bases are shared with TRBD1. Germline loops: CDR1 SQVTM, CDR2 ANQGSEA. The V and J ends lost 7 bases and 7 bases, in that order; junction bases with no gene match: 3. The CDR3 covers 10 residues.